The 32 T cell receptor beta chains presented below share a single source sample, sequenced in a study of cytomegalovirus exposure and HLA in healthy donors. 60 Vbeta and 13 Jbeta primers were used in PCR. Measured with immunoSEQ multiplex PCR; TCRdb has only the in-frame clones, and not every one. The sample lists 100,000 to 150,000 clones; roughly four fifths were seen once. The specimen was PBMCs. The receptors derive from a woman aged 50 to 60 in good health and CMV-seropositive.

The genes are TRBV7-2 and TRBJ1-2; 9 bases match TRBD1. The CDR3 spans 12 residues. V lost 5 bases to trimming and J lost 7 bases; unmatched junction nucleotides: 2. Germline V lookup: CDR1 SGHTA, CDR2 FQGNSA. CDR3 sequence reads: CASSQQGAGYTF. CDR3 nucleotides: TGTGCCAGCAGCCAACAGGGGGCTGGCTACACCTTC.

This chain joins TRBV5-6 and TRBJ2-7, with D possibly being TRBD1 (6 bases). The CDR3 is 14 amino acids. In germline, CDR1 is SGHDT, CDR2 YYEEEE. With 4 bases removed from V and 2 bases from J, the gap between germline ends came to 13 bases. The CDR3 nucleotides read TGTGCCAGCAGCCCCGGGACAACAACCTACGAGCAGTACTTC. It is translated as CASSPGTTTYEQYF.

The CDR3 loop reads CASSWTVNEKLFF. The CDR3 DNA sequence: TGTGCCAGCAGCTGGACAGTTAATGAAAAACTGTTTTTT. J is TRBJ1-4 and V is TRBV7-2, with TRBD1 as a possible D gene (6 bases). The V gene's germline CDR1 is SGHTA and CDR2 FQGNSA. Trimming removed 4 bases at V and 4 bases at J, with 7 bases between. The CDR3 extends over 13 amino acids.

The chain carries TRBV11-2 and TRBJ1-5; 7 bases fit TRBD1. This CDR3 is 19 amino acids long. J was trimmed by 0 bases and V by 5 bases; bases with no gene match: 16. Germline CDR1 reads SGHAT; CDR2 reads FQNNGV. The CDR3 coding sequence is TGTGCCAGCAGCGGAACGACAGGGACGGAACCTTATAGCAATCAGCCCCAGCATTTT. Translating it yields CASSGTTGTEPYSNQPQHF.

In DNA form, the CDR3 reads TGTGCCAGCAGTGATGATGGGCCTGGGGCCAACGTCCTGACTTTC. Its translation: CASSDDGPGANVLTF. The chain joins TRBV2 to TRBJ2-6; no reliable D call. This CDR3 comprises 15 residues. V was pared by 3 bases and J by 2 bases, with 8 bases between. Germline-derived CDR1 and CDR2 are SNHLY and FYNNEI.

The V call is TRBV6-5, the J call TRBJ1-5; D is possibly TRBD1 (6 bases). CDR1 is MNHEY, CDR2 SVGAGI, per germline. The V gene lost 7 bases and the J gene lost 6 bases, with 13 bases spanning the gap. CDR3 length: 13 amino acids. CDR3 sequence reads: CASKTGIGQPQHF. The DNA of the CDR3 is TGTGCCAGCAAAACAGGGATAGGTCAGCCCCAGCATTTT.

This rearrangement joins TRBV6-1 to TRBJ2-5, with 10 nucleotides matching TRBD1. Germline V lookup: CDR1 MNHNS, CDR2 SASEGT. This CDR3 has 17 residues. The J segment lost 5 bases and the V segment lost 1 base, leaving 10 bases of the junction unmatched. Here the CDR3 reads CASSEGGPGQGWETQYF. The CDR3 DNA follows: TGTGCCAGCAGTGAAGGGGGACCGGGACAGGGGTGGGAGACCCAGTACTTC.

The gene calls are TRBV7-8 and TRBJ1-2; 10 positions agree with TRBD1. The CDR3 is 14 residues long. With 4 bases clipped from V and 4 bases from J, the junction kept 3 bases outside the gene matches. Germline CDR1 reads SGHVS; CDR2 reads FQNEAQ. DNA of the CDR3: TGTGCCAGCAGCTGGGACAGGGGATGCTATGGCTACACCTTC. Translated: CASSWDRGCYGYTF.

This chain links TRBV11-2 with TRBJ2-7; the D gene is possibly TRBD2 (6 bases). The CDR3 extends over 14 amino acids. Trimming pared 4 bases from V and 3 bases from J, leaving 13 bases between. The germline gives CDR1 SGHAT, CDR2 FQNNGV. CDR3: CASSWPGTDYEQYF. CDR3 sequence (DNA): TGTGCCAGCAGCTGGCCCGGGACTGACTACGAGCAGTACTTC.

The chain employs TRBV27 and TRBJ1-1; 11 positions agree with TRBD1. Germline V lookup: CDR1 MNHEY, CDR2 SMNVEV (reference sequence). This CDR3 is 14 amino acids long. Trimming cost V 5 bases and J 5 bases; bases outside gene matches: 4. The CDR3 region has the DNA TGTGCCAGCAGTCTCGGGACAGGGGGAACTGAAGCTTTCTTT. As protein: CASSLGTGGTEAFF.

The chain is built from TRBV4-1 and TRBJ2-1; D unclear. Deletions cut 3 bases from V and 3 bases from J, with 6 bases between. Germline V lookup: CDR1 MGHRA, CDR2 YSYEKL. The CDR3 covers 13 residues. CDR3 in amino acids: CASSHLNYNEQFF. The DNA of the CDR3 is TGCGCCAGCAGCCATCTAAACTACAATGAGCAGTTCTTC.

In the case of this clone: The junction does not match germline at one end; this may be a read error. The chain links TRBV7-9 to TRBJ1-1; D unclear. Germline lookup yields CDR1 SEHNR and CDR2 FQNEAQ (reference sequence). The CDR3 spans 12 residues. CDR3 in DNA: TGTTCCAGCAGCCCGGAGGGCACTGAAGCTTTCTTT. This encodes CSSSPEGTEAFF.

The rearrangement uses TRBV5-1 and TRBJ2-5; TRBD2 matches 7 bases. This CDR3 is 14 amino acids long. Germline V CDR1 and CDR2: SGHRS, YFSETQ. J was trimmed by 5 bases and V by 2 bases; bases with no gene match: 6. The CDR3 region is CASSLGVGGETQYF. The CDR3 DNA sequence: TGCGCCAGCAGCTTAGGCGTGGGAGGGGAGACCCAGTACTTC.

This chain uses TRBV2 with TRBJ2-2, with a weak D call TRBD1 (6 bases). Trimming pared 6 bases from V and 6 bases from J, leaving 14 bases between. In germline, CDR1 is SNHLY, CDR2 FYNNEI. The CDR3 sequence is 14 residues long. CDR3 sequence: CASRFQGIAGELFF. In DNA, the CDR3 is TGTGCCAGCAGATTTCAGGGGATCGCCGGGGAGCTGTTTTTT. The full variable domain, its missing parts supplied by reference TRBV2 and TRBJ2-2, is EPEVTQTPSHQVTQMGQEVILRCVPISNHLYFYWYRQILGQKVEFLVSFYNNEISEKSEIFDDQFSVERPDGSNFTLKIRSTKLEDSAMYFCASRFQGIAGELFFGEGSRLTVL.

The sample holds one count of this clone. The rearrangement joins TRBV2 to TRBJ2-2, with 10 bases identical to TRBD2. V was pared by 7 bases and J by 6 bases, with 8 bases of the junction left unmatched. The CDR3 runs 15 residues. Germline V lookup: CDR1 SNHLY, CDR2 FYNNEI. The CDR3 nucleotides are TGTGCCAGCACCCCAGGCCTAGCGGGGGCCGGGGAGCTGTTTTTT. Residues: CASTPGLAGAGELFF.

The chain uses TRBV25-1 and TRBJ2-1; perhaps TRBD1 as D (6 bases). The CDR3 extends over 14 amino acids. The germline V gene encodes CDR1 MGHDK and CDR2 SYGVNS. V lost 4 bases to trimming and J lost 4 bases, with 11 bases between them. CDR3 protein: CASSAGQPYNEQFF. The CDR3 nucleotides are TGTGCCAGCAGTGCCGGACAGCCGTACAATGAGCAGTTCTTC.

The table lists this clone with a count of one. The chain's CDR3 is CASSSGQINEKLFF. CDR3 nucleotide sequence: TGCGCCAGCAGCTCCGGACAGATTAATGAAAAACTGTTTTTT. This sequence joins TRBV5-1 and TRBJ1-4; the D gene is possibly TRBD1 (6 bases). The CDR3 length is 14 residues. Germline V gives CDR1 SGHRS, CDR2 YFSETQ. The ends were cut back, 3 bases at V and 4 bases at J, with 10 bases in the middle.

V usage is TRBV5-1 and J usage is TRBJ2-6; D is unclear. The CDR3 extends over 18 amino acids. The germline V gene encodes CDR1 SGHRS and CDR2 YFSETQ. Trimming pared 3 bases from V and 0 bases from J, leaving 16 bases between. CDR3 sequence reads: CASSSTGQDSSGANVLTF. For the CDR3, the DNA is TGCGCCAGCAGCTCTACCGGTCAAGATAGCTCTGGGGCCAACGTCCTGACTTTC.

This rearrangement joins TRBV19 to TRBJ1-1, with D possibly matching TRBD1 (5 bases). The germline V gene has CDR1 LNHDA and CDR2 SQIVND (reference sequence). The CDR3 has 14 amino acids. Trimming shortened V by 2 bases and J by 4 bases, and 11 bases separated the two germline ends. CDR3 in amino acids: CASSIRDLGTEAFF. CDR3 sequence (DNA): TGTGCCAGTAGTATAAGGGACTTGGGCACTGAAGCTTTCTTT.

The CDR3 is CASSTRDRTNYGYTF. The DNA for the CDR3 is TGTGCCAGCAGCACCCGGGACAGGACTAACTATGGCTACACCTTC. V is TRBV9 and J is TRBJ1-2; 8 bases fit TRBD1. V was clipped by 4 bases and J by 0 bases; unmatched bases: 5. Germline V gives CDR1 SGDLS, CDR2 YYNGEE. The CDR3 has 15 amino acids.

This CDR3 is CASRYYRVQRAEAFF. CDR3 sequence (DNA): TGTGCCAGCAGATATTACAGGGTTCAGAGGGCTGAAGCTTTCTTT. The J gene is TRBJ1-1, the V gene TRBV6-6; D might be TRBD1 (6 bases). Trimming took off 6 bases at V and 6 bases at J, with 20 bases between the two ends. Looked up from germline, CDR1 is MNHNY and CDR2 is SVGAGI (reference sequence). The CDR3 is made up of 15 amino acids.

CDR3 DNA sequence: TGTGCCAGCAGCCAAGTGGGCCAGCGGGAGCTTCAAGAGACCCAGTACTTC. Its protein is CASSQVGQRELQETQYF. The chain employs TRBV4-2 and TRBJ2-5, with TRBD2 matching 8 bases. Germline lookup yields CDR1 LGHNA and CDR2 YNFKEQ. This CDR3 comprises 17 residues. The ends lost 1 base at V and 2 bases at J; junction bases unmatched: 9.

The rearrangement links TRBV7-9 to TRBJ1-1; no clear D. The ends were cut back, 1 base at V and 5 bases at J, with 14 bases in the middle. Per germline, CDR1 SEHNR and CDR2 FQNEAQ (reference sequence). The CDR3 is made up of 15 amino acids. The CDR3 nucleotides read TGTGCCAGCAGCTTAGATTGGGCCAGTGAGACTGAAGCTTTCTTT. It specifies CASSLDWASETEAFF.

V gene TRBV27 combines with J gene TRBJ1-1; possible D gene TRBD1, 6 bases. Trimming took off 1 base at V and 1 base at J, with 19 bases between the two ends. The V gene's germline CDR1 is MNHEY and CDR2 SMNVEV (reference sequence). The CDR3 runs to 18 residues. This chain's CDR3 is CASSLFGSRGLTNTEAFF. The CDR3 DNA sequence: TGTGCCAGCAGTTTATTCGGATCCAGGGGTCTGACGAACACTGAAGCTTTCTTT.

The CDR3 region is CATSRGVAGWYEQYF. DNA of the CDR3: TGTGCCACCAGCAGAGGGGTAGCGGGATGGTACGAGCAGTACTTC. The rearrangement joins TRBV15 to TRBJ2-7; 8 nucleotides match TRBD2. The ends lost 1 base at V and 4 bases at J; junction bases unmatched: 6. Germline loops: CDR1 LNHNV, CDR2 YYDKDF (reference sequence). This CDR3 has 15 residues.

The chain is built from TRBV10-2 and TRBJ2-7; 8 bases are a match to TRBD2. V gave up 4 bases and J gave up 2 bases; unmatched junction bases: 4. CDR3 length: 14 residues. The germline V gene has CDR1 WSHSY and CDR2 SAAADI. The CDR3 nucleotides are TGCGCCAGCAGTGGGACTAGCCCGCCCTACGAGCAGTACTTC. This sequence encodes CASSGTSPPYEQYF.

The chain recombines TRBV5-1 with TRBJ2-7; no clear D. With 0 bases removed from V and 0 bases from J, the gap between germline ends came to 7 bases. CDR1 and CDR2 (germline): SGHRS, YFSETQ. The CDR3 runs 14 residues. The CDR3 here is CASSLVAFSYEQYF. The CDR3 bases are TGCGCCAGCAGCTTGGTGGCCTTCTCCTACGAGCAGTACTTC.

This rearrangement joins TRBV19 to TRBJ2-7, with D possibly being TRBD2 (5 bases). Germline CDR1 and CDR2: LNHDA and SQIVND (reference sequence). This CDR3 is built from 13 residues. Trimming left V 4 bases short and J 9 bases short, with 16 bases between. CDR3 nucleotide sequence: TGTGCCAGTAGTAAGGGCCCGGAGGTGGGGCAGTACTTC. This sequence encodes CASSKGPEVGQYF.

CDR3 coding DNA: TGTGCCAGCAGCCCGGGGACAGGGGCCTACAATGAGCAGTTCTTC. Translated: CASSPGTGAYNEQFF. The chain uses TRBV7-3 and TRBJ2-1, with TRBD1 matching 10 bases. The CDR3 length is 15 residues. The V gene's germline CDR1 is SGHTA and CDR2 FQGTGA. With 5 bases clipped from V and 2 bases from J, the junction kept 3 bases outside the gene matches.

The chain links TRBV19 to TRBJ2-3, with TRBD2 matching over 10 bases. The trim removed 1 base at V and 6 bases at J, leaving 4 bases unmatched. The length of the CDR3 is 15 residues. Germline CDR1 reads LNHDA; CDR2 reads SQIVND (reference sequence). Written as DNA, the CDR3 is TGTGCCAGTAGTATAGTAGCGGGGGGTGGCGATACGCAGTATTTT. This gives the protein CASSIVAGGGDTQYF.

Only a few counts were recorded for this clone. V gene TRBV5-5 combines with J gene TRBJ1-1, with D possibly matching TRBD1 (6 bases). The CDR3 is 15 amino acids. Trimming removed 4 bases from V and 3 bases from J, with 16 bases in between. Germline assignment: CDR1 SGHKS and CDR2 YYEKEE (reference sequence). CDR3 protein: CASSRTVGEDTEAFF. CDR3 DNA sequence: TGTGCCAGCAGCCGGACAGTAGGAGAGGACACTGAAGCTTTCTTT.

The chain recombines TRBV7-9 with TRBJ1-1, with D unresolved. Trimming cost V 3 bases and J 3 bases, with 11 bases left between them. Per the germline V gene, CDR1 is SEHNR and CDR2 is FQNEAQ (reference sequence). The CDR3 length is 14 residues. The CDR3 sequence is CASSLETEDTEAFF. CDR3 coding DNA: TGTGCCAGCAGCTTGGAGACGGAGGACACTGAAGCTTTCTTT.